This TCR beta chain was retrieved from a study of PD-L1 blockade in urothelial cancer. Produced via immunoSEQ multiplex PCR; TCRdb's table is partial and in-frame only. This table holds about 76,000 clones, about 90% found once. Per germline, CDR1 MNHEY and CDR2 SVGAGI. The CDR3 sequence is 13 residues long. V lost 0 bases and J lost 0, with 3 bases in between. Time point meaning: pretreatment peripheral blood. The clonotype was recovered from a man in his 70s with urothelial cancer. Sequenced here: PBMCs, sampled around atezolizumab (anti-PD-L1) treatment. The rearrangement links TRBV6-5 to TRBJ2-7; D is unclear. This chain's CDR3 is CASSYSASYEQYF. The DNA for the CDR3 is TGTGCCAGCAGTTACTCGGCCTCCTACGAGCAGTACTTC.